This T cell receptor beta chain was identified in a study of CD8 T cells in ankylosing spondylitis. With molecular barcodes, quantitative 5'-RACE was used to make the TCR beta libraries. Using its own MiXCR run on the 5' RACE reads, TCRdb lists one record per CDR3 protein. In the table there are 250,000 to 350,000 distinct CDR3 sequences, roughly 20% of which are singletons. CDR1 MNHEY and CDR2 SMNVEV come from the germline V gene (reference sequence). The junction had 1 base not matched to a gene; V was cut back by 6 bases and J by 4 bases. CDR3 size: 15 residues. Worth noting for this clonotype: Its antigen is not known.

Overall study findings and caveats: Previously reported in reactive arthritis synovial fluid and blood were some of the motif variants.

The chain carries TRBV27 and TRBJ2-2, with 14 bases fitting TRBD2. The sequence was obtained from a male donor with ankylosing spondylitis or in good health (not recorded which). Source material: blood, either unsorted or a sorted T cell fraction (not recorded which). The CDR3 nucleotides are TGTGCCAGCAGCGGGACTAGCGGGGGCACCGGGGAGCTGTTTTTT. Amino acids: CASSGTSGGTGELFF.